This T cell receptor beta chain was observed in a study of T-cell memory formation after mild COVID-19. The overall study: TCR clusters were mostly donor specific. General study results and limits: Memory cells collected pre-infection included some clones that later responded, suggesting cross-reactive memory joined.

About this clonotype: Its matching antigen is unknown.

V lost 5 bases to trimming and J lost 4 bases; unmatched junction nucleotides: 5. The CDR3 covers 14 residues. Germline V gene sequence: CDR1 DFQATT, CDR2 SNEGSKA (reference sequence). TCR alpha and TCR beta cDNA libraries carrying sample barcodes and UMIs were produced by 5'RACE using constant-segment primers. One entry per CDR3 protein results from TCRdb running MiXCR on the 5' RACE reads. The sample comprises fewer than 200,000 distinct CDR3 sequences, less than 20% of which are singletons, and 3.9% rests with the top ten. This receptor was obtained from a man in his late teens or twenties who had mild COVID-19 (a few samples of this study predate the infection). Cell type and time point are not known. V gene TRBV20-1 combines with J gene TRBJ2-2; the match to TRBD1 covers 9 bases. Input material: PBMCs or a T cell subset sorted from them (not recorded which). In DNA form, the CDR3 reads TGCAGTGCTGGAGTGACAGGGGGCACCGGGGAGCTGTTTTTT. Translation: CSAGVTGGTGELFF.